The rows below give T cell receptor beta chains drawn from one sample of a study of Ad26.COV2.S vaccination and SARS-CoV-2 variants. Sequenced by immunoSEQ multiplex PCR; TCRdb stores in-frame clones only, minus some. This table holds some 480,000 clones, roughly nine tenths found once. Sample: peripheral blood, taken in a trial of Ad26.COV2.S vaccine versus placebo. These receptor sequences come from a person between 18 and 65 years old who received the Ad26.COV2.S COVID-19 vaccine or a placebo. Both conserved end residues are part of each CDR3. D genes are given only for firm matches. Clone size is given for some rows only: seen once, a few or many times, or a class if the clone is expanded.

cdr3_nt cdr3_aa j_call clone_size d_call v_call
TGCGCCAGCAGCACCAGGACTAGCGGGGCCGTATGGACCCAGTACTTC CASSTRTSGAVWTQYF TRBJ2-5 once TRBD2 TRBV5-1
TGTGCCAGCAGCCCCTCGGGGGTGGGGCAGCCCCAGCATTTT CASSPSGVGQPQHF TRBJ1-5 - - TRBV7-2
TGTGCCAGCAGCCCGCTGGGTGGTCTACACACCGGGGAGCTGTTTTTT CASSPLGGLHTGELFF TRBJ2-2 - - TRBV7-3
TGTGCCAGCAGCATAAGGGACCGGCGGAACACTGAAGCTTTCTTT CASSIRDRRNTEAFF TRBJ1-1 - - TRBV5-5
TGCAGTGGGCCCGGGCGGGATGGCTACACCTTC CSGPGRDGYTF TRBJ1-2 - - TRBV20-1
TGTGCCAGCAGCCACCCCGGGACAGGGCCGCAGTATTTT CASSHPGTGPQYF TRBJ2-3 once TRBD1 TRBV7-3
TGTGCCAGCGGGGGACCTAGCAATCAGCCCCAGCATTTT CASGGPSNQPQHF TRBJ1-5 - - TRBV6-6
TGTGCCAGCAGCCCCCCGCGAGCGGTGGTAGGTGAGCAGTACTTC CASSPPRAVVGEQYF TRBJ2-7 - - TRBV13
TGTGCCAGCAGCTCTCTCCTGAGAGGCAATCAGCCCCAGCATTTT CASSSLLRGNQPQHF TRBJ1-5 - - TRBV5-6
TGCGCCAGCAGTGAACAGTCCGACACCATATATTTT CASSEQSDTIYF TRBJ1-3 - - TRBV10-2
TGTGCCAGCAATTCCCGGGGCCCGAGCGAAAAACTGTTTTTT CASNSRGPSEKLFF TRBJ1-4 - - TRBV28
TGTGCCAGCACCCCAGGGTTTCACGGGGAGCTGTTTTTT CASTPGFHGELFF TRBJ2-2 - - TRBV6-2/TRBV6-3
TGCGCCAGCAGCTTACGACCGGTGGGAGCGGGAGCTAATGAGCAGTTCTTC CASSLRPVGAGANEQFF TRBJ2-1 - TRBD2 TRBV5-1
TGCGCCAGCAGCTTGGAGGGGCAGCCCCAGCATTTT CASSLEGQPQHF TRBJ1-5 - - TRBV5-1
TGTGCCAGCAGCCGGGACAGGGGTTACGAGGGCTACACCTTC CASSRDRGYEGYTF TRBJ1-2 - TRBD1 TRBV7-2
TGTGCCAGCAGCTATGCAGCGGGAGCTGTCAACAATGAGCAGTTCTTC CASSYAAGAVNNEQFF TRBJ2-1 - TRBD2 TRBV5-5
TGTGCCAGCAGAGGGTCGGGTACGTACGAGCAGTACTTC CASRGSGTYEQYF TRBJ2-7 - - TRBV6-5
TGTGCCAGCAGCTTGGATGGGACAGCCAGAAACACCGGGGAGCTGTTTTTT CASSLDGTARNTGELFF TRBJ2-2 - TRBD1 TRBV5-4
TGTGCCAGCAGCTTGGGAGATACGCAGTATTTT CASSLGDTQYF TRBJ2-3 - - TRBV5-8
TGTGCCAGCTTCGGGTCTAACTATGGCTACACCTTC CASFGSNYGYTF TRBJ1-2 - - TRBV28
TGCGCCAGCAGCTTGGGATCTGGACAGTCCTATGGCTACACCTTC CASSLGSGQSYGYTF TRBJ1-2 - - TRBV5-1
TGTGCCAGCAGCCCCCGAAGACAGGGGATGTACTATGGCTACACCTTC CASSPRRQGMYYGYTF TRBJ1-2 - TRBD1 TRBV7-9
TGTGCCAGCTCAACGGGACAGGGCGACACCGGGGAGCTGTTTTTT CASSTGQGDTGELFF TRBJ2-2 - TRBD1 TRBV18
TGCAGTGCTGGGGGACGGGATACGCAGTATTTT CSAGGRDTQYF TRBJ2-3 - - TRBV20-1
TGTGCCTGGAGTGTACTTTCTGGTCGAGACGAGCAGTACTTC CAWSVLSGRDEQYF TRBJ2-7 - - TRBV30
TGTGCCAGTCGGCTCTTCATGGGGGGGACTGAAGCTTTCTTT CASRLFMGGTEAFF TRBJ1-1 - - TRBV19
TGTGCCAGCAGTCCCTCCCCTGGTTTCCACGAGCAGTACTTC CASSPSPGFHEQYF TRBJ2-7 - - TRBV27
TGTGCCAGCAGCTTAGCGCACCTAACAGGGGGTTATGGCTACACCTTC CASSLAHLTGGYGYTF TRBJ1-2 - TRBD1 TRBV7-2
TGTGCCAGCAGGCGAGAGGGACCTCGAGGTTTAACTGAAGCTTTCTTT CASRREGPRGLTEAFF TRBJ1-1 - - TRBV2
TGTGCCAGCAGTGAAGGAGACCCAGGTGATCGGCAGCCCCAGCATTTT CASSEGDPGDRQPQHF TRBJ1-5 - - TRBV2
TGTGCCAGCAGCCAAAGAGGCAGCCCCTCTTATAACTTC CASSQRGSPSYNF TRBJ2-7 - - TRBV3-1/TRBV3-2
TGTGCCAGCAGTTCCGGGGGACACCCCCTTTATTTT CASSSGGHPLYF TRBJ1-5 - - TRBV27
TGTGCCACCAGCCGTTCTCCCCATAGCGGGACTGCATCATACGAGCAGTACTTC CATSRSPHSGTASYEQYF TRBJ2-7 - TRBD2 TRBV15
TGTGCCAGCAGGGGAGGGGGTAAGCCCCAGCATTTT CASRGGGKPQHF TRBJ1-5 - - TRBV28
TGTGCCAGCAGCGTAGGGATATACACTGAAGCTTTCTTT CASSVGIYTEAFF TRBJ1-1 - - TRBV9
TGTGCCAGCCATGAGAGCAGGGACTACTACGAGCAGTACTTC CASHESRDYYEQYF TRBJ2-7 - TRBD2 TRBV28
TGTGCCAGCAGTTGGGGGACTAGCGGGGGAGGAAAGACCCAGTACTTC CASSWGTSGGGKTQYF TRBJ2-5 - TRBD2 TRBV6-2/TRBV6-3
TGTGCCAGCAGCCCCGGTTTTAGCGGGAGGTCGACGCAGTATTTT CASSPGFSGRSTQYF TRBJ2-3 - TRBD2 TRBV5-4
TGTGCCAGTAACCCGAGGTCCCCCGTGGGCGGTGAGCAGTTCTTC CASNPRSPVGGEQFF TRBJ2-1 - - TRBV19
TGTGCCAGCTCACCATTTGGAACAGGGCGTAACACCGGGGAGCTGTTTTTT CASSPFGTGRNTGELFF TRBJ2-2 - - TRBV18
TGTGCCAGCAGCCAAGACTCCTCTGGGGCCAACGTCCTGACTTTC CASSQDSSGANVLTF TRBJ2-6 - - TRBV3-1/TRBV3-2
TGTGCCAGCAGCGGCCGACAGTTGAACACCGGGGAGCTGTTTTTT CASSGRQLNTGELFF TRBJ2-2 - - TRBV7-8
TGTGCCATCAGTGAGGGGGACAGTTTCAATCAGCCCCAGCATTTT CAISEGDSFNQPQHF TRBJ1-5 - TRBD1 TRBV10-3
TGTGCCAGCAAGGCAGAGGCGTACAATGAGCAGTTCTTC CASKAEAYNEQFF TRBJ2-1 - - TRBV9
TGCAGCGTTAGGGACAGGGGTTCCTATAATTCACCCCTCCACTTT CSVRDRGSYNSPLHF TRBJ1-6 - TRBD1 TRBV29-1
TGTGCCTGGAGTGTAGGATCCGGCTACACCTTC CAWSVGSGYTF TRBJ1-2 - - TRBV30
TGTGCCAGCAGCTCATTATTTGGCTACACCTTC CASSSLFGYTF TRBJ1-2 - - TRBV6-2/TRBV6-3
TGTGCCAGCAGCCTACAAGAGACCCAGTACTTC CASSLQETQYF TRBJ2-5 many - TRBV7-8
TGCAGTGCTAGTTTGGACAGGGTAATGGGGCAGTACTTC CSASLDRVMGQYF TRBJ2-7 - TRBD1 TRBV20-1
TGTGCCACCCTCGCTGGTTTCCCCTACAATGAGCAGTTCTTC CATLAGFPYNEQFF TRBJ2-1 - - TRBV19
TGTGCCAGTGGGGCAGCGTACACTGAAGCTTTCTTT CASGAAYTEAFF TRBJ1-1 - - TRBV28
TGTGCCAGCAGCCAAGTGTTGCGGGAGGGCGAAAGCTCCTACAATGAGCAGTTCTTC CASSQVLREGESSYNEQFF TRBJ2-1 - TRBD2 TRBV4-2
TGTGCCAGCAGCCCGCGAGGACAGGGATTAACTGAAGCTTTCTTT CASSPRGQGLTEAFF TRBJ1-1 many TRBD1 TRBV3-1/TRBV3-2